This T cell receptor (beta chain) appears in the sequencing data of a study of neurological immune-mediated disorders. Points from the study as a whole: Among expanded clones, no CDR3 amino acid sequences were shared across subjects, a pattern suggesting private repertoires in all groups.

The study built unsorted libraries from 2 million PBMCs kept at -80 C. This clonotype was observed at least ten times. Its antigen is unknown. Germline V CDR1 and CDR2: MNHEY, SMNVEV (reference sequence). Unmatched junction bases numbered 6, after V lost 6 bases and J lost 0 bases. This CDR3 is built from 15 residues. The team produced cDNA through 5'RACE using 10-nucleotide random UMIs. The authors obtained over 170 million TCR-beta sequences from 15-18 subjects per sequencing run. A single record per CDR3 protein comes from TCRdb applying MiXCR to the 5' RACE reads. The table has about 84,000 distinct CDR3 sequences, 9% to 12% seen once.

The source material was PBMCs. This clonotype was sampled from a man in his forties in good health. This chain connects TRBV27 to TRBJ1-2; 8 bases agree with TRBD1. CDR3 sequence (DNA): TGTGCCAGCAGGAGGGGACAGGAGGCTAACTATGGCTACACCTTC. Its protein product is CASRRGQEANYGYTF.